This is a list of T cell receptor beta chains from one sample in a study of cytomegalovirus exposure and HLA in healthy donors. Profiled with immunoSEQ multiplex PCR; TCRdb holds only in-frame clones, not every one. The repertoire holds more than 75,000 clones, around 76% seen once, with approximately 6% in the top ten. Sequenced sample: PBMCs. The receptor set was obtained from a woman aged 45-59 years in good health and CMV-seropositive. Both conserved end residues are part of each CDR3. The order of the fields is V gene, J gene, clone size, CDR3 length, D gene, CDR3 DNA, CDR3 protein. A D gene is named only where the DNA matches it firmly. The size field is filled for only some rows; it gives once, few, many or a size class.

TRBV30	TRBJ2-7	-	11	TRBD1	TGTGCCTGGGGACAGGGTAGGGAGCAGTACTTC	CAWGQGREQYF
TRBV10-1	TRBJ2-7	-	15	-	TGCGCCAGCAGTGAGGGGGCCTTAACTTTCGACGAGCAGTACTTC	CASSEGALTFDEQYF
TRBV5-6	TRBJ2-1	-	15	TRBD2	TGTGCCAGCAGCTTCCCTAGCGGCTCCTACAATGAGCAGTTCTTC	CASSFPSGSYNEQFF
TRBV9	TRBJ2-7	-	15	TRBD1	TGTGCCAGCAGCGTAGGGACAGGTAGGAAGTTCGAGCAGTACTTC	CASSVGTGRKFEQYF
TRBV6-4	TRBJ2-1	-	15	TRBD2	TGTGCCAGCAGTGAACTAGCGGGAGGGCCTTATGAGCAGTTCTTC	CASSELAGGPYEQFF
TRBV5-6	TRBJ1-1	-	13	TRBD1	TGTGCCAGCAGCTCTCTCAGGACAGGGTGGGCTTTCTTT	CASSSLRTGWAFF
TRBV5-1	TRBJ2-1	-	13	TRBD1	TGCGCCAGCAGCTTCGGGACAGACAATGAGCAGTTCTTC	CASSFGTDNEQFF
TRBV2	TRBJ2-1	few	15	TRBD2	TGTGCCAGCAGTGAAGTAGGCGGGAGTAGCAATGAGCAGTTCTTC	CASSEVGGSSNEQFF
TRBV11-2	TRBJ2-1	-	16	-	TGTGCCAGCAGCTTCCACCGGGAGTACACCTACAATGAGCAGTTCTTC	CASSFHREYTYNEQFF
TRBV30	TRBJ1-3	-	15	-	TGTGCCTGGAGTGGCGGACAGAGCTCTGGAAACACCATATATTTT	CAWSGGQSSGNTIYF
TRBV5-1	TRBJ2-1	-	12	-	TGCGCCAGCAGCTTGTCTAGAGGGGAGCAGTTCTTC	CASSLSRGEQFF
TRBV27	TRBJ2-7	-	17	TRBD1	TGTGCCAGCAGCCCCCGGGTGGGCAGGGGGCCGCTGGGGGAGCAGTACTTC	CASSPRVGRGPLGEQYF
TRBV9	TRBJ1-3	few	14	-	TGTGCCAGCAGCGCACAAAATTCTGGAAACACCATATATTTT	CASSAQNSGNTIYF
TRBV2	TRBJ2-1	-	13	TRBD2	TGTGCCAGCAGTGAGGAGCGGGAGGGCCAGCAGTTCTTC	CASSEEREGQQFF
TRBV18	TRBJ2-7	once	14	TRBD1	TGTGCCAGCTCGCCCGGGACAGGGGCGGGAGAGCAGTACTTC	CASSPGTGAGEQYF
TRBV7-8	TRBJ2-3	-	16	TRBD2	TGTGCCAGCAGCTTAGGAATAGCGGGAGACTTAGATACGCAGTATTTT	CASSLGIAGDLDTQYF
TRBV2	TRBJ2-1	-	16	TRBD1	TGTGCCAGCAGACCTTACCGGGACAGGGGGTCGGGTGAGCAGTTCTTC	CASRPYRDRGSGEQFF
TRBV11-3	TRBJ2-5	-	14	-	TGTGCCACCCGGCTAGGGGCAGGGCAAGAGACCCAGTACTTC	CATRLGAGQETQYF
TRBV5-4	TRBJ2-1	-	16	TRBD2	TGTGCCAGCAGCCCCCCGTTCGCGGGAGGAGCCAATGAGCAGTTCTTC	CASSPPFAGGANEQFF
TRBV4-1	TRBJ1-4	-	16	-	TGCGCCAGCAGCCACGTCCCGACAGCAACTAATGAAAAACTGTTTTTT	CASSHVPTATNEKLFF
TRBV23-1	TRBJ2-6	few	19	-	TGCGCCAGCAGTTTCGCCCTTACAGGGCCCGATCCAGGGGCCAACGTCCTGACTTTC	CASSFALTGPDPGANVLTF
TRBV29-1	TRBJ1-4	-	17	-	TGCAGCTTCCCGGCCAAGCCGACGGGATCAACTAATGAAAAACTGTTTTTT	CSFPAKPTGSTNEKLFF
TRBV7-2	TRBJ2-3	-	15	TRBD2	TGTGCCAGCAGCTTCCGACTAGCGGGCACAGATACGCAGTATTTT	CASSFRLAGTDTQYF
TRBV6-1	TRBJ2-3	-	15	TRBD2	TGTGCCACTACACTAGCGGGAGGGTCTGTAGATACGCAGTATTTT	CATTLAGGSVDTQYF
TRBV28	TRBJ2-1	-	15	-	TGTGCCAGCAGTTTCCTCGGGAGCTCCTACAATGAGCAGTTCTTC	CASSFLGSSYNEQFF
TRBV5-4	TRBJ1-5	few	13	-	TGTGCCAGCAGCTTGGACTCCTTTCAGCCCCAGCATTTT	CASSLDSFQPQHF
TRBV30	TRBJ2-1	-	16	TRBD2	TGTGCCCGGCGGGGGGTCGCTAGCGGGAGTTTTACTGAGCAGTTCTTC	CARRGVASGSFTEQFF
TRBV25-1	TRBJ2-3	few	17	TRBD2	TGTGCCAGCAGCCCGGGACTAAACATCCCCCCCACAGATACGCAGTATTTT	CASSPGLNIPPTDTQYF
TRBV30	TRBJ2-7	-	12	-	TGTGCCTGGAGTGATGGCATCGTCAGGCAGTACTTC	CAWSDGIVRQYF
TRBV2	TRBJ1-5	-	13	TRBD1	TGTGCCAGCAGTGTACAGGGGAGTCAGCCCCAGCATTTT	CASSVQGSQPQHF
TRBV19	TRBJ2-1	-	13	-	TGTGCCAGTAGTATAGCAGGCCTCAATGAGCAGTTCTTC	CASSIAGLNEQFF
TRBV4-1	TRBJ2-7	-	16	-	TGCGCCAGCAGCCAAGCCCCGGGGGATCCAGACTACGAGCAGTACTTC	CASSQAPGDPDYEQYF
TRBV11-2	TRBJ1-4	-	16	TRBD1	TGTGCCAGCACCCCAGAGGAGGGGGCGGCTAATGAAAAACTGTTTTTT	CASTPEEGAANEKLFF
TRBV7-2	TRBJ1-1	-	14	-	TGTGCCAGCAGCTCAGGGCCCTCGGTCCCTGAAGCTTTCTTT	CASSSGPSVPEAFF
TRBV27	TRBJ2-1	-	14	TRBD2	TGTGCCAGCAGTTTATCCCTTGGACTAGCCGAGCAGTTCTTC	CASSLSLGLAEQFF
TRBV5-1	TRBJ1-1	-	14	-	TGCGCCAGCAGCAAAAATACAGCGAACACTGAAGCTTTCTTT	CASSKNTANTEAFF
TRBV4-1	TRBJ1-4	-	15	TRBD1	TGCGCCAGCAGCCAAGATCCAGGGGGCAGTAAAAAACTGTTTTTT	CASSQDPGGSKKLFF
TRBV7-7	TRBJ2-2	-	15	-	TGTGCTAGCAGCTTAAGAGGGAGTGATACCGGGGAGCTGTTTTTT	CASSLRGSDTGELFF
TRBV5-4	TRBJ2-5	-	16	TRBD1	TGTGCCAGCAGCTTGGGAGGGTCAGGGGGCCGGGAGACCCAGTACTTC	CASSLGGSGGRETQYF
TRBV5-1	TRBJ1-6	once	13	-	TGCGCCAGCAGCTTGAACAGAAATTCACCCCTCCACTTT	CASSLNRNSPLHF
TRBV5-4	TRBJ2-2	-	14	-	TGTGCCAGCAGCTTGGAGGGGGACACCGGGGAGCTGTTTTTT	CASSLEGDTGELFF
TRBV27	TRBJ1-3	-	15	TRBD1	TGTGCCAGCAGTCCCCGGACAGGGGGGGGAAACACCATATATTTT	CASSPRTGGGNTIYF
TRBV10-3	TRBJ1-1	few	14	-	TGTGCCATCAGTGAGTCGAGGCAGGGCACTGAAGCTTTCTTT	CAISESRQGTEAFF
TRBV11-2	TRBJ2-7	once	14	TRBD2	TGTGCCAGCACGCTAGCGGGAGGGTCCTCCGAGCAGTACTTC	CASTLAGGSSEQYF
TRBV5-1	TRBJ2-7	-	14	-	TGCGCCAGCAGCTTGTCGGCAGGGACCTACGAGCAGTACTTC	CASSLSAGTYEQYF
TRBV7-9	TRBJ1-1	-	15	-	TGTGCCAGCAGCTCGAACAGGGATGCGAACACTGAAGCTTTCTTT	CASSSNRDANTEAFF
TRBV10-3	TRBJ1-5	-	13	-	TGTGCCATCAGGACAGACCAGACGATGCCCCAGCATTTT	CAIRTDQTMPQHF
TRBV7-9	TRBJ1-3	-	13	-	TGTGCCAGCAGCCTTGGGAGTGGAAACACCATATATTTT	CASSLGSGNTIYF
TRBV7-9	TRBJ1-1	-	14	-	TGTGCCAGCAGCCGCCCCGGCCTTTTGGAGGAAGCTTTCTTT	CASSRPGLLEEAFF
TRBV5-1	TRBJ2-1	-	19	TRBD2	TGCGCCAGCAGCCCACTAGCGGGAGACAAGATTGGCTCCTACAATGAGCAGTTCTTC	CASSPLAGDKIGSYNEQFF
TRBV28	TRBJ1-4	-	19	TRBD1	TGTGCCAGCAGTTCTACCCCCGGGACAGGTCGGTCAACTAATGAAAAACTGTTTTTT	CASSSTPGTGRSTNEKLFF
TRBV30	TRBJ2-3	-	14	-	TGTGCCTGTTCCCCAACAACCGGCACAGATACGCAGTATTTT	CACSPTTGTDTQYF
TRBV14	TRBJ1-4	-	15	-	TGTGCCAGCAGCGGCCATACAGGGACGAATGAAAAACTGTTTTTT	CASSGHTGTNEKLFF
TRBV18	TRBJ1-2	-	18	-	TGTGCCAGCTCACCACTGGGGATATGGGGGGAGAAGGACTATGGCTACACCTTC	CASSPLGIWGEKDYGYTF